This is a list of T cell receptor beta chains from one sample in a study of Ad26.COV2.S vaccination and SARS-CoV-2 variants. This table comes from immunoSEQ multiplex PCR, and its TCRdb copy is limited to in-frame clones, with some not included. The sample yields 500,000 or so clones, 80% to 90% seen once. The sequences come from peripheral blood, collected in a trial of Ad26.COV2.S vaccine versus placebo. The receptors were sampled from a person between 18 and 59 years old who received the Ad26.COV2.S COVID-19 vaccine or a placebo. Each CDR3 is given with its conserved first and last residue. Each record gives: J gene, D gene, V gene, clone size, CDR3 DNA, CDR3 protein. A D gene is named only where the DNA matches it firmly. Size is omitted from some rows. Given values are once, few, many or a class for expanded clones.

TRBJ2-1	TRBD2	TRBV9	NA	TGTGCCAGCAGCGTACAGCGGGGGGGCCGGCTGAGGTACAATGAGCAGTTCTTC	CASSVQRGGRLRYNEQFF
TRBJ2-1	TRBD2	TRBV25-1	few	TGTGCCAGCAGTTTTGCGGGGGGCTGGAGTGAGCAGTTCTTC	CASSFAGGWSEQFF
TRBJ1-2	NA	TRBV13	NA	TGTGCCAGCAGCTTAGGGTCTGGGGGTGTCTATGGCTACACCTTC	CASSLGSGGVYGYTF
TRBJ2-7	TRBD1	TRBV5-1	once	TGCGCCAGCAGCCGTGGACAGGGAACCTACGAGCAGTACTTC	CASSRGQGTYEQYF
TRBJ1-3	NA	TRBV5-1	once	TGCGCCAGCAGCGGCGGGAACCCAGGAACGTCTGGAAACACCATATATTTT	CASSGGNPGTSGNTIYF
TRBJ2-1	NA	TRBV12-3/TRBV12-4	NA	TGTGCCAGCAGTTGGGTTGGCAATGAGCAGTTCTTC	CASSWVGNEQFF
TRBJ2-5	NA	TRBV7-9	NA	TGTGCCAGCAGCTTCGAGGGGAAAGAGACCCAGTACTTC	CASSFEGKETQYF
TRBJ1-6	NA	TRBV2	NA	TGTGCCAGCATGGGATATAATTCACCCCTCCACTTT	CASMGYNSPLHF
TRBJ1-2	NA	TRBV19	once	TGTGCCAGTAGTATGGGCAATCGATTGGGGCTCACCTTC	CASSMGNRLGLTF
TRBJ2-1	NA	TRBV7-3	once	TGTGCCAGCAGCTCCATTGGGGGAGGCTACAATGAGCAGTTCTTC	CASSSIGGGYNEQFF
TRBJ2-3	TRBD1	TRBV9	NA	TGTGCCAGCAGCGCCCGGACAGGGGCCCGCGCCAGCACAGATACGCAGTATTTT	CASSARTGARASTDTQYF